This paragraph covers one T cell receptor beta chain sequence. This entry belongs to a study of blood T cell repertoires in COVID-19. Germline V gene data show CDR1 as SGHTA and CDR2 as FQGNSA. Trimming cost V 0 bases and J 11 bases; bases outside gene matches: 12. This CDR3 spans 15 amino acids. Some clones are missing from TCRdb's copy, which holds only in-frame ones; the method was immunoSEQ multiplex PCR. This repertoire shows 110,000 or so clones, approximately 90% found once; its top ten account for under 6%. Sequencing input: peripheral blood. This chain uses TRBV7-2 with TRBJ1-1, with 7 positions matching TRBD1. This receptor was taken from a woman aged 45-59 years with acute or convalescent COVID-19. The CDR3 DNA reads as TGTGCCAGCAGCTTAGCGGCAGTGGGGGGACAGAGCGCTTTCTTT. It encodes CASSLAAVGGQSAFF.